The 25 T cell receptor beta chains given below trace back to one sample, sequenced in a study of immune cell composition in non-small cell lung cancer. Clones were read by immunoSEQ multiplex PCR, and TCRdb kept only the in-frame ones, dropping some. The table shows around 6,300 clones, with 60% to 80% occurring only once. Normal lung sampling was at least 3 cm from the tumour, as distant as possible. The specimen sequenced was non-adjacent lung tissue. The receptors were gathered from a human donor with non-small cell lung cancer.

There are a few counts of this clone. The chain combines TRBV7-2 with TRBJ2-7; the match to TRBD2 covers 8 bases. Trimming cost V 1 base and J 3 bases; bases outside gene matches: 5. Germline loops: CDR1 SGHTA, CDR2 FQGNSA. This CDR3 spans 15 amino acids. The CDR3 reads CASSLESGRVYEQYF. CDR3 nucleotides: TGTGCCAGCAGCTTAGAGAGCGGGAGAGTCTACGAGCAGTACTTC. The variable domain in full, with the rest retrieved from reference TRBV7-2 and TRBJ2-7, is GAGVSQSPSNKVTEKGKDVELRCDPISGHTALYWYRQSLGQGLEFLIYFQGNSAPDKSGLPSDRFSAERTGGSVSTLTIQRTQQEDSAVYLCASSLESGRVYEQYFGPGTRLTVT.

The chain joins TRBV14 to TRBJ2-7; D ambiguous. V gave up 1 base and J gave up 5 bases, with 3 bases separating them. This CDR3 is 11 amino acids long. CDR1 SGHDN and CDR2 FVKESK come from the germline V gene. The CDR3 bases are TGTGCCAGCAGCCAAGTCAACGAGCAGTACTTC. Protein sequence: CASSQVNEQYF.

The rearrangement uses TRBV9 and TRBJ2-3; 7 bases match TRBD2. CDR3 length: 17 residues. Germline loops: CDR1 SGDLS, CDR2 YYNGEE. Trimming took 0 bases from V and 4 from J; bases not matched to a gene: 11. The CDR3 sequence is CASSVAGLVASSDTQYF. CDR3 coding DNA: TGTGCCAGCAGCGTAGCAGGACTAGTTGCATCCTCAGATACGCAGTATTTT. Combining the CDR3 with reference TRBV9 and TRBJ2-3 gives the whole variable domain DSGVTQTPKHLITATGQRVTLRCSPRSGDLSVYWYQQSLDQGLQFLIQYYNGEERAKGNILERFSAQQFPDLHSELNLSSLELGDSALYFCASSVAGLVASSDTQYFGPGTRLTVL.

This clone was observed a few times. The chain recombines TRBV27 with TRBJ1-5; 8 bases are a match to TRBD1. The CDR3 consists of 14 residues. The germline V gene encodes CDR1 MNHEY and CDR2 SMNVEV (reference sequence). V shed 3 bases and J 6 bases; nucleotides not matched to a gene: 4. The CDR3, as DNA: TGTGCCAGCAGTTTTGTGGGACAGGCTCAGCCCCAGCATTTT. Translated, it gives CASSFVGQAQPQHF.

This chain joins TRBV11-1 and TRBJ2-2, with 7 bases fitting TRBD1. The germline V gene encodes CDR1 SGHAT and CDR2 FQDESV (reference sequence). This CDR3 contains 15 residues. V lost 1 base to trimming and J lost 5 bases; unmatched junction nucleotides: 4. CDR3 amino acids: CASSLVSQGTGELFF. As DNA, the CDR3 is TGTGCCAGCAGCTTAGTTTCACAGGGGACCGGGGAGCTGTTTTTT.

The rearrangement joins TRBV5-6 to TRBJ2-7, with D perhaps matching TRBD1 (5 bases). The V end was cut by 0 bases, the J end by 2 bases, with 15 bases between. Germline CDR1 reads SGHDT; CDR2 reads YYEEEE. CDR3 length equals 16 residues. CDR3 nucleotide sequence: TGTGCCAGCAGCTTGGCCGGTGGACACAGCACCTACGAGCAGTACTTC. Its translation: CASSLAGGHSTYEQYF.

This rearrangement joins TRBV6-5 to TRBJ1-2, with 8 nucleotides matching TRBD1. CDR3 size: 13 residues. V shed 6 bases and J 2 bases; nucleotides not matched to a gene: 2. The germline CDR1 and CDR2 sequences are MNHEY and SVGAGI. The CDR3 protein is CASRWDRNYGYTF. CDR3 DNA: TGTGCCAGCAGGTGGGACAGGAACTATGGCTACACCTTC.

The count of this clone is one. The chain couples TRBV27 to TRBJ2-4; D might be TRBD1 (5 bases). In germline, CDR1 is MNHEY, CDR2 SMNVEV (reference sequence). The CDR3 extends over 15 amino acids. The V end lost 0 bases, the J end lost 6 bases, and 12 bases lay between the germline ends. The CDR3 reads CASSLSGLQGNIQYF. The DNA for the CDR3 is TGTGCCAGCAGTTTATCGGGTCTCCAGGGAAACATTCAGTACTTC.

This rearrangement joins TRBV5-5 to TRBJ1-6; 9 bases align to TRBD1. This CDR3 contains 14 residues. Trimming took 5 bases from V and 10 from J; bases not matched to a gene: 7. Germline CDR1 SGHKS, CDR2 YYEKEE (reference sequence). CDR3 loop: CASRGTGRGSPLHF. CDR3 DNA sequence: TGTGCCAGCAGGGGGACAGGGAGAGGCTCACCCCTCCACTTT.

The rearrangement links TRBV4-2 to TRBJ2-7; no firm D call. Germline CDR1 reads LGHNA; CDR2 reads YNFKEQ. The CDR3 loop spans 16 amino acids. Deletions cut 0 bases from V and 0 bases from J, with 12 bases between. The CDR3 region is CASSQDWSESSYEQYF. The DNA of the CDR3 is TGTGCCAGCAGCCAAGATTGGAGCGAGAGCTCCTACGAGCAGTACTTC.

The DNA of the CDR3 is TGTGCCAGCACCCTCCACAGGATGGCTTTCTTT. This codes for CASTLHRMAFF. The rearrangement joins TRBV2 to TRBJ1-1; D perhaps matches TRBD1 (5 bases). Germline CDR1 and CDR2: SNHLY and FYNNEI. The CDR3 extends over 11 amino acids. Trimming took 7 bases from V and 11 from J, leaving 14 bases between them.

The genes are TRBV10-2 and TRBJ2-4; D might be TRBD1 (5 bases). V lost 6 bases and J lost 8, with 14 bases in between. The CDR3 is 13 amino acids. Germline V gives CDR1 WSHSY, CDR2 SAAADI. CDR3 sequence (DNA): TGCGCCAGCAGAGAGACAGTGACAGACATTCAGTACTTC. Translation gives CASRETVTDIQYF.

This clone was observed a few times. This chain connects TRBV2 to TRBJ2-1, with 10 nucleotides matching TRBD1. Germline assignment: CDR1 SNHLY and CDR2 FYNNEI. Trimming at V came to 7 bases and at J to 5 bases, leaving 14 bases not matched to a gene. The CDR3 length is 17 residues. The CDR3 bases are TGTGCCAGCATTGTGACAGGGGGCGACCAGGGGGACAATGAGCAGTTCTTC. It is translated as CASIVTGGDQGDNEQFF.

V usage is TRBV6-1 and J usage is TRBJ1-5; 8 nucleotides align to TRBD1. V was pared by 3 bases and J by 4 bases, with 2 bases of the junction left unmatched. From germline, CDR1 is MNHNS and CDR2 SASEGT. The CDR3 has 14 amino acids. CDR3 bases: TGTGCCAGCAGTGAGACAGGGGAGAATCAGCCCCAGCATTTT. This gives the protein CASSETGENQPQHF.

The chain employs TRBV7-2 and TRBJ2-7; 10 bases align to TRBD2. Germline V CDR1 and CDR2: SGHTA, FQGNSA. The junction had 6 bases not matched to a gene; V was cut back by 5 bases and J by 2 bases. This CDR3 is 15 amino acids long. The CDR3 coding sequence is TGTGCCAGCAGCACAATAGCGGGGGGAACCTACGAGCAGTACTTC. Encoded protein: CASSTIAGGTYEQYF.

The V and J genes are TRBV28 and TRBJ2-7, with 7 bases fitting TRBD1. CDR1 and CDR2 (germline): MDHEN, SYDVKM. The V and J ends lost 6 bases and 2 bases, in that order; junction bases with no gene match: 7. The CDR3 covers 14 residues. DNA of the CDR3: TGTGCCAGCAGCTCTCAGGACAGGACCTACGAGCAGTACTTC. Its translation is CASSSQDRTYEQYF. The whole variable domain, remainder taken from reference TRBV28 and TRBJ2-7, is DVKVTQSSRYLVKRTGEKVFLECVQDMDHENMFWYRQDPGLGLRLIYFSYDVKMKEKGDIPEGYSVSREKKERFSLILESASTNQTSMYLCASSSQDRTYEQYFGPGTRLTVT.

The rearrangement uses TRBV27 and TRBJ2-7; D ambiguous. The CDR3 is 13 residues long. Looked up from germline, CDR1 is MNHEY and CDR2 is SMNVEV (reference sequence). Trimming shortened V by 5 bases and J by 0 bases, and 8 bases separated the two germline ends. The CDR3 region is CASSLTDSYEQYF. CDR3 in DNA: TGTGCCAGCAGTCTGACTGACTCCTACGAGCAGTACTTC.

In its sample, this clone was seen a few times. The chain joins TRBV4-1 to TRBJ2-1; D unresolved. This CDR3 has 11 amino acids. The germline CDR1 and CDR2 sequences are MGHRA and YSYEKL. V was clipped by 1 base and J by 10 bases, with 5 bases between them. CDR3 sequence: CASSQVREQFF. The CDR3 DNA is TGCGCCAGCAGCCAAGTCCGGGAGCAGTTCTTC.

There are a few counts of this clone. The V call is TRBV30, the J call TRBJ2-1, with unresolved D. Trimming pared 5 bases from V and 3 bases from J, leaving 5 bases between. Germline assignment: CDR1 GTSNPN and CDR2 SVGIG (reference sequence). The CDR3 has 11 amino acids. CDR3 amino acids: CAWSNYNEQFF. The DNA for the CDR3 is TGTGCCTGGTCTAACTACAATGAGCAGTTCTTC.

This CDR3 reads CASSLRGYGYTF. DNA for the CDR3: TGTGCCAGCAGCTTACGCGGGTATGGCTACACCTTC. This chain links TRBV11-2 with TRBJ1-2, with D hard to call. Germline V gene sequence: CDR1 SGHAT, CDR2 FQNNGV. The CDR3 extends over 12 amino acids. Trimming took off 2 bases at V and 5 bases at J, with 6 bases between the two ends.

The V and J genes are TRBV28 and TRBJ2-5, with D possibly being TRBD2 (5 bases). From germline, CDR1 is MDHEN and CDR2 SYDVKM. Trimming pared 7 bases from V and 5 bases from J, leaving 17 bases between. The CDR3 loop spans 14 amino acids. The DNA for the CDR3 is TGTGCCAGCAACATCCGAGCGGCCGGGGAGACCCAGTACTTC. This codes for CASNIRAAGETQYF.

V is TRBV6-1 and J is TRBJ2-1, with TRBD2 matching 7 bases. The CDR3 runs 14 residues. The V gene end was trimmed by 7 bases and the J gene end by 7 bases; junction bases not matched to a gene: 10. The V gene's germline CDR1 is MNHNS and CDR2 SASEGT. CDR3 bases: TGTGCCAGCAATAGGGCCGAGGGAGGGAATGAGCAGTTCTTC. The encoded protein is CASNRAEGGNEQFF.

This clone was counted once. This chain links TRBV19 with TRBJ2-7, with D possibly matching TRBD2 (6 bases). Germline V CDR1 and CDR2: LNHDA, SQIVND (reference sequence). Trimming removed 5 bases at V and 6 bases at J, with 8 bases between. This CDR3 region has 11 residues. CDR3 DNA: TGTGCCAGTAGTGCGGGATTCGAGCAGTACTTC. Translated: CASSAGFEQYF.

The chain couples TRBV5-6 to TRBJ2-2, with a tentative D call TRBD1 (6 bases). Germline CDR1 SGHDT, CDR2 YYEEEE. V lost 4 bases and J lost 2, with 12 bases in between. The CDR3 totals 15 residues. The chain's CDR3 is CASSRPTGNTGELFF. In DNA form, the CDR3 reads TGTGCCAGCAGCCGCCCGACAGGAAACACCGGGGAGCTGTTTTTT.

V gene TRBV27 combines with J gene TRBJ1-2; tentative D call: TRBD1 (6 bases). Germline V lookup: CDR1 MNHEY, CDR2 SMNVEV (reference sequence). V shed 5 bases and J shed 5 bases, with 15 bases lying between them. The CDR3 runs to 14 residues. CDR3 coding DNA: TGTGCCAGCAGTCGGGGGGACACTCGATATGGCTACACCTTC. It codes for CASSRGDTRYGYTF.